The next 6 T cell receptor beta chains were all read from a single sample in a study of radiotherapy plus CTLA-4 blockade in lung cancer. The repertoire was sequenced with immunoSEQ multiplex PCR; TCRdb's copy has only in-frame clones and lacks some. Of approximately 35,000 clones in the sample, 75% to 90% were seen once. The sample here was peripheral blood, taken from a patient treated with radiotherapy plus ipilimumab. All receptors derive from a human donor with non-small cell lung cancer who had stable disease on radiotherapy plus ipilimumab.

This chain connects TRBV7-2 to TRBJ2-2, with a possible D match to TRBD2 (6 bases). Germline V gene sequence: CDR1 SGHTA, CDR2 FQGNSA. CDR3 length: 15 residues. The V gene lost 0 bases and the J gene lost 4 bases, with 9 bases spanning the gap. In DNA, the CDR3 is TGTGCCAGCAGCTTAGCGGGAGGAGGCACCGGGGAGCTGTTTTTT. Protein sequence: CASSLAGGGTGELFF. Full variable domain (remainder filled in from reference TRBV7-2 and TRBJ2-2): GAGVSQSPSNKVTEKGKDVELRCDPISGHTALYWYRQSLGQGLEFLIYFQGNSAPDKSGLPSDRFSAERTGGSVSTLTIQRTQQEDSAVYLCASSLAGGGTGELFFGEGSRLTVL.

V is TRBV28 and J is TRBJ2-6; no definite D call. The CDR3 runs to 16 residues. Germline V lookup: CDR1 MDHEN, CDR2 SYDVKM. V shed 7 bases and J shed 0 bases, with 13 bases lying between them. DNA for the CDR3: TGTGCCAGCACCCCAGGTCGGTACTCTGGGGCCAACGTCCTGACTTTC. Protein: CASTPGRYSGANVLTF.

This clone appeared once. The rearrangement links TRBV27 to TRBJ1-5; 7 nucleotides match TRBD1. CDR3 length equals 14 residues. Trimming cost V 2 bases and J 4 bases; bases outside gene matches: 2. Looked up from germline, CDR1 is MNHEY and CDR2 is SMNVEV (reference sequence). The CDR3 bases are TGTGCCAGCAGTTTAACCAGGGGGAATCAGCCCCAGCATTTT. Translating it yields CASSLTRGNQPQHF.

This chain's CDR3 is CASSRGRGETQYF. As DNA, the CDR3 is TGTGCCAGCAGTAGGGGGCGCGGAGAGACCCAGTACTTC. This chain uses TRBV2 with TRBJ2-5, with 7 bases fitting TRBD1. CDR3 length: 13 amino acids. Germline V gene sequence: CDR1 SNHLY, CDR2 FYNNEI. Trimming at V came to 5 bases and at J to 4 bases, leaving 4 bases not matched to a gene.

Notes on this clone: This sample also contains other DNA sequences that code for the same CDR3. The CDR3 bases are TGTGCCTGGACCGGGAGTTATGGCTACACCTTC. Translation: CAWTGSYGYTF. The rearrangement uses TRBV30 and TRBJ1-2; the D is unclear. Trimming removed 4 bases from V and 5 bases from J, with 8 bases in between. The length of the CDR3 is 11 residues. CDR1 and CDR2 from the germline V gene are GTSNPN and SVGIG (reference sequence).

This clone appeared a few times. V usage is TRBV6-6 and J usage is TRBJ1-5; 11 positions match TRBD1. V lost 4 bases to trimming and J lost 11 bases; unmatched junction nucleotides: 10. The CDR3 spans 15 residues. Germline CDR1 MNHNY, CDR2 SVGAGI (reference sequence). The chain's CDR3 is CASSFPRGQGDTQHF. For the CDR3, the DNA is TGTGCCAGCAGTTTCCCCCGGGGACAGGGGGACACCCAGCATTTT.